The 27 T cell receptor beta chains given below trace back to one sample, sequenced in a study of T cells in Graves' hyperthyroidism and ophthalmopathy. Template material for amplifying TCR beta CDR3 regions consisted of RNA transcripts. The primer set for the first-round RT-PCR of the TCR CDR3 was HTBI. TCRdb itself ran the multiplex PCR reads through MiXCR, one entry per CDR3 protein. This sample has some 740,000 distinct CDR3 sequences; about 15% occur once, and the top ten carry about 9.4%. The sequenced material came from blood. The receptors originated from a woman aged 18-29 years with Graves' hyperthyroidism.

Many counts were recorded for this clonotype. The V gene is TRBV27, the J gene TRBJ2-3; 15 bases map to TRBD2. The CDR3 runs to 15 residues. Germline CDR1 reads MNHEY; CDR2 reads SMNVEV (reference sequence). The V and J ends lost 6 bases and 4 bases, in that order; junction bases with no gene match: 2. The CDR3 DNA reads as TGTGCCAGCAGGGGACTAGCGGGAGGACCAGATACGCAGTATTTT. Translating gives CASRGLAGGPDTQYF.

This clonotype appeared a few times. The V call is TRBV7-8, the J call TRBJ2-5; TRBD1 is a possible D gene (5 bases). V lost 5 bases and J lost 4, with 11 bases in between. The V gene's germline CDR1 is SGHVS and CDR2 FQNEAQ. The CDR3 is 13 residues long. The CDR3 is CASSPPGSETQYF. In DNA, the CDR3 is TGTGCCAGCAGCCCCCCAGGGTCAGAGACCCAGTACTTC.

This clonotype was seen more than once but under ten times. The rearrangement joins TRBV2 to TRBJ1-1, with D tentatively TRBD1 (5 bases). CDR1 SNHLY and CDR2 FYNNEI come from the germline V gene. The CDR3 contains 11 residues. The ends were cut back, 3 bases at V and 9 bases at J, with 8 bases in the middle. In nucleotides, the CDR3 is TGTGCCAGCAGTGAGGGGCTCCAAGCTTTCTTT. This encodes CASSEGLQAFF. Full variable domain (missing parts from reference TRBV2 and TRBJ1-1): EPEVTQTPSHQVTQMGQEVILRCVPISNHLYFYWYRQILGQKVEFLVSFYNNEISEKSEIFDDQFSVERPDGSNFTLKIRSTKLEDSAMYFCASSEGLQAFFGQGTRLTVV.

This clonotype was seen ten or more times. The V gene is TRBV5-8, the J gene TRBJ1-3; D is unresolved. The CDR3 is 15 amino acids. Germline CDR1 SGHTS, CDR2 YDEGEE. Trimming pared 3 bases from V and 0 bases from J, leaving 10 bases between. This CDR3 is CASSSHRNSGNTIYF. In DNA form, the CDR3 reads TGTGCCAGCAGCTCCCATCGGAACTCTGGAAACACCATATATTTT.

This clonotype was seen repeatedly, ten times or more. The chain uses TRBV27 and TRBJ1-5; 12 bases match TRBD1. CDR1 is MNHEY and CDR2 is SMNVEV in the germline V gene (reference sequence). The V segment lost 3 bases and the J segment 4 bases; nucleotides outside the gene matches: 16. This CDR3 has 20 residues. The CDR3 loop reads CASSFPVGDRGRLWNQPQHF. DNA of the CDR3: TGTGCCAGCAGTTTTCCCGTCGGGGACAGGGGGCGATTGTGGAATCAGCCCCAGCATTTT.

This clonotype was observed at least ten times. The V and J genes are TRBV28 and TRBJ2-1; 7 bases line up with TRBD2. After removal of 6 bases from V and 7 bases from J, the junction contained 12 bases not matched to a gene. The CDR3 totals 15 residues. Germline CDR1 and CDR2: MDHEN and SYDVKM. The chain's CDR3 is CASSPGGRAFNEQFF. Written as DNA, the CDR3 is TGTGCCAGCAGCCCTGGGGGGAGGGCCTTTAATGAGCAGTTCTTC. Full variable domain (rest looked up from reference TRBV28 and TRBJ2-1): DVKVTQSSRYLVKRTGEKVFLECVQDMDHENMFWYRQDPGLGLRLIYFSYDVKMKEKGDIPEGYSVSREKKERFSLILESASTNQTSMYLCASSPGGRAFNEQFFGPGTRLTVL.

This clonotype appeared many times. The gene calls are TRBV6-1 and TRBJ2-7, with 11 nucleotides matching TRBD2. Losses at the gene ends were 5 bases for V and 2 bases for J; bases not matched to a gene: 8. The germline gives CDR1 MNHNS, CDR2 SASEGT. This CDR3 is 16 amino acids long. This CDR3 reads CASSHLLAGDPYEQYF. The CDR3 DNA reads TGTGCCAGCAGTCACCTACTAGCGGGAGACCCCTACGAGCAGTACTTC.

DNA for the CDR3: TGTGCCAGCAGCCTCCGGGACCCACGGTACGAGCAGTACTTC. It specifies CASSLRDPRYEQYF. The gene calls are TRBV13 and TRBJ2-7; either TRBD1 or TRBD2 may supply D (5 bases each). The CDR3 is 14 amino acids. CDR1 is PRHDT, CDR2 FYEKMQ, per germline (reference sequence). V was shortened by 5 bases and J by 4 bases, with 15 bases between the two germline ends.

The chain combines TRBV5-1 with TRBJ2-6; tentative D call: TRBD1 (6 bases). Trimming shortened V by 4 bases and J by 0 bases, and 23 bases separated the two germline ends. The CDR3 extends over 20 amino acids. Germline V gives CDR1 SGHRS, CDR2 YFSETQ. CDR3 in amino acids: CASSPPWTRKGVSGANVLTF. In DNA form, the CDR3 reads TGCGCCAGCAGCCCGCCCTGGACCCGGAAGGGGGTCTCTGGGGCCAACGTCCTGACTTTC. Based on the CDR3 plus reference TRBV5-1 and TRBJ2-6, the full variable domain is KAGVTQTPRYLIKTRGQQVTLSCSPISGHRSVSWYQQTPGQGLQFLFEYFSETQRNKGNFPGRFSGRQFSNSRSEMNVSTLELGDSALYLCASSPPWTRKGVSGANVLTFGAGSRLTVL.

The rearrangement uses TRBV19 and TRBJ2-1; D may be TRBD1 (5 bases). V was clipped by 3 bases and J by 2 bases, with 11 bases between them. Germline V gives CDR1 LNHDA, CDR2 SQIVND (reference sequence). This CDR3 comprises 15 residues. The CDR3 DNA follows: TGTGCCAGTAGTATTATGGGGCTAGCCTACAATGAGCAGTTCTTC. It specifies CASSIMGLAYNEQFF.

This clonotype was seen at least ten times. J is TRBJ2-2 and V is TRBV6-2 or TRBV6-3, with D possibly TRBD1 on 6 matching bases. The CDR3 extends over 15 amino acids. CDR1 MNHEY and CDR2 SVGEGT come from the germline V gene. Trimming took off 2 bases at V and 0 bases at J, with 7 bases between the two ends. The CDR3 sequence: CASSYGTPNTGELFF. As DNA, the CDR3 is TGTGCCAGCAGTTACGGGACACCGAACACCGGGGAGCTGTTTTTT.

The rearrangement links TRBV7-9 to TRBJ2-4; 13 bases align to TRBD2. This CDR3 spans 18 amino acids. J was trimmed by 7 bases and V by 4 bases; bases with no gene match: 13. Germline loops: CDR1 SEHNR, CDR2 FQNEAQ (reference sequence). The CDR3 nucleotides read TGTGCCAGCAGCTCGCGCCGGGGATCGACTAGCGGGAGGAACATTCAGTACTTC. Translation: CASSSRRGSTSGRNIQYF. The full variable domain, with the rest looked up from reference TRBV7-9 and TRBJ2-4, is DTGVSQNPRHKITKRGQNVTFRCDPISEHNRLYWYRQTLGQGPEFLTYFQNEAQLEKSRLLSDRFSAERPKGSFSTLEIQRTEQGDSAMYLCASSSRRGSTSGRNIQYFGAGTRLSVL.

The rearrangement uses TRBV27 and TRBJ2-7, with 7 bases identical to TRBD1. The germline gives CDR1 MNHEY, CDR2 SMNVEV (reference sequence). The V segment lost 8 bases and the J segment 5 bases; nucleotides outside the gene matches: 15. The length of the CDR3 is 15 residues. The CDR3 spells CASARVDRRKHEQYF. DNA of the CDR3: TGTGCCAGCGCCCGGGTGGACAGGCGTAAACACGAGCAGTACTTC.

This clonotype occurred many times. The chain uses TRBV3-1 and TRBJ2-1; D is possibly TRBD2 (5 bases). The germline gives CDR1 LGHDT, CDR2 YNNKEL (reference sequence). There are 12 residues in the CDR3. Trimming cost V 4 bases and J 7 bases, with 8 bases left between them. CDR3 nucleotides: TGTGCCAGCAGCCGCGGGCAGAATGAGCAGTTCTTC. Translation: CASSRGQNEQFF.

This clonotype was recorded many times. This chain uses TRBV7-8 with TRBJ1-2; possible D gene TRBD1, 6 bases. The germline gives CDR1 SGHVS, CDR2 FQNEAQ. The CDR3 has 17 residues. Trimming removed 5 bases from V and 3 bases from J, with 22 bases in between. The CDR3 reads CASSPRLTKTGDYGYTF. The CDR3 nucleotides read TGTGCCAGCAGCCCTCGGCTCACGAAGACAGGAGACTATGGCTACACCTTC.

The gene calls are TRBV20-1 and TRBJ2-7, with 9 bases identical to TRBD2. J gave up 8 bases and V 3 bases, and 11 bases lay outside the gene matches. CDR3 size: 14 residues. Germline V gene sequence: CDR1 DFQATT, CDR2 SNEGSKA (reference sequence). The DNA for the CDR3 is TGCAGTGCTAGCTTAGCGGGAGCCCCGGTCAAGCAGTACTTC. Translation: CSASLAGAPVKQYF.

The CDR3 here is CASSPHAGELFF. DNA of the CDR3: TGTGCCAGCAGCCCCCACGCCGGGGAGCTGTTTTTT. The chain recombines TRBV7-9 with TRBJ2-2, with D unclear. Trimming cost V 5 bases and J 6 bases, with 7 bases left between them. The CDR3 totals 12 residues. Germline V gives CDR1 SEHNR, CDR2 FQNEAQ (reference sequence). Together with reference TRBV7-9 and TRBJ2-2, the CDR3 gives the full variable domain: DTGVSQNPRHKITKRGQNVTFRCDPISEHNRLYWYRQTLGQGPEFLTYFQNEAQLEKSRLLSDRFSAERPKGSFSTLEIQRTEQGDSAMYLCASSPHAGELFFGEGSRLTVL.

The table lists this clonotype with many counts. The chain has TRBV11-2 and TRBJ1-1; 7 bases are a match to TRBD1. Unmatched junction bases numbered 7, after V lost 5 bases and J lost 4 bases. Germline lookup yields CDR1 SGHAT and CDR2 FQNNGV. This CDR3 comprises 14 residues. The CDR3 loop is CASSAGGRSTEAFF. CDR3 DNA sequence: TGTGCCAGCAGCGCAGGGGGGCGGAGCACTGAAGCTTTCTTT.

This clonotype occurred many times. The CDR3, as DNA: TGCAGTGCTATCGCCGGGACAGGGGTATACGAGCAGTACTTC. This encodes CSAIAGTGVYEQYF. This chain links TRBV20-1 with TRBJ2-7; 10 bases fit TRBD1. V dropped 4 bases and J dropped 4; count of bases not matched to a gene: 7. The CDR3 is 14 residues long. The germline gives CDR1 DFQATT, CDR2 SNEGSKA (reference sequence).

Many counts were recorded for this clonotype. The chain uses TRBV11-2 and TRBJ2-3, with 10 positions matching TRBD2. The CDR3 sequence is 18 residues long. Losses at the gene ends were 4 bases for V and 4 bases for J; bases not matched to a gene: 14. Germline lookup yields CDR1 SGHAT and CDR2 FQNNGV. Here the CDR3 DNA reads TGTGCCAGCAGCTCAGGACTAGCGGAGCCCCCAAAGGCAGATACGCAGTATTTT. This codes for CASSSGLAEPPKADTQYF.

The sample holds a few counts of this clonotype. Relative to the germline gene, one junction end is altered; a read error may explain this. V gene TRBV11-1 combines with J gene TRBJ2-7; D not certain. This CDR3 spans 13 amino acids. Germline-derived CDR1 and CDR2 are SGHAT and FQDESV (reference sequence). This CDR3 is CASSSIQTSEQYF. Here the CDR3 DNA reads TGCGCCAGCAGCTCCATACAGACGTCCGAGCAGTACTTC.

The gene calls are TRBV20-1 and TRBJ1-6, with D hard to call. Germline V gene lookup returns CDR1 DFQATT and CDR2 SNEGSKA (reference sequence). V dropped 0 bases and J dropped 1 base, with 16 bases sitting between them. The CDR3 is 18 residues long. The CDR3 protein is CSARDLSPRVSYNSPLHF. CDR3 in DNA: TGCAGTGCTAGAGACCTTTCACCAAGGGTGTCCTATAATTCACCCCTCCACTTT.

This clonotype was observed many times. This chain joins TRBV5-5 and TRBJ2-3; D is uncertain. Trimming took 3 bases from V and 3 from J, leaving 14 bases between them. CDR3 size: 15 residues. Germline CDR1 and CDR2: SGHKS and YYEKEE (reference sequence). CDR3 amino acids: CASSSLGLGTDTQYF. The CDR3 DNA sequence: TGTGCCAGCAGCTCCTTAGGGCTAGGAACAGATACGCAGTATTTT.

This chain joins TRBV30 and TRBJ2-7, with 7 bases lining up with TRBD1. CDR1 and CDR2 (germline): GTSNPN, SVGIG (reference sequence). The junction had 5 bases not matched to a gene; V was cut back by 0 bases and J by 3 bases. The CDR3 is 14 amino acids. The CDR3 DNA is TGTGCCTGGAGTGTTACAGGGGCGCGCTACGAGCAGTACTTC. Its protein is CAWSVTGARYEQYF.

In its sample, this clonotype was seen many times. The V gene is TRBV12-3 or TRBV12-4, the J gene TRBJ2-1; 9 nucleotides agree with TRBD2. The trim removed 5 bases at V and 6 bases at J, leaving 8 bases unmatched. The CDR3 sequence is 15 residues long. The CDR3, as DNA: TGTGCCAGCAGTCTTAGCGGGAGTGGGCCCAATGAGCAGTTCTTC. This translates into CASSLSGSGPNEQFF.

J is TRBJ2-1 and V is TRBV7-9; no clear D. The germline V and J ends were trimmed by 6 bases and 10 bases, with 10 bases remaining between them. Germline CDR1 reads SEHNR; CDR2 reads FQNEAQ (reference sequence). The CDR3 length is 11 residues. Here the CDR3 reads CASSSHPEQFF. The CDR3 region has the DNA TGTGCCAGCAGTTCCCACCCCGAGCAGTTCTTC.

This sequence joins TRBV4-2 and TRBJ1-4; D gene unclear. V gave up 1 base and J gave up 6 bases, with 12 bases separating them. From germline, CDR1 is LGHNA and CDR2 YNFKEQ. CDR3 length equals 15 residues. CDR3 protein: CASSQGKLSYEKLFF. CDR3 sequence (DNA): TGTGCCAGCAGCCAAGGGAAGTTGTCTTATGAAAAACTGTTTTTT.